This entry is about one T cell receptor (beta chain). This clone's antigen is unknown. Per-base quality was not reported, and no clone a single base away is much larger than it. Libraries were built with 5' RACE. The sequencing machine was an Illumina HiSeq 2500. A second roughly 7 to 11 cycle PCR used a sample-barcoded 5' primer and a J-beta primer mix. Each TCR beta cDNA molecule received a unique molecular identifier from a template-switch 5' adaptor carrying 12 random nucleotides. Each sample yielded at least 3 million CDR3-containing paired-end reads. The Mint cDNA synthesis kit, primed by a TRBC-specific oligonucleotide, was used to synthesize first-strand cDNA from all RNA. Following uracil-DNA glycosylase treatment, all cDNA underwent a first 18-cycle PCR with the universal primers M1SS and BC2_uni_R. The paper's processing steps were these. For normalization, 1 million high-quality reads, each with a distinct molecular identifier, were randomly selected from each sample. Instead of being binned into consensus sequences, reads that shared molecular identifiers were thrown out. MiTCR, run with a Q25 quality threshold and the strictest error-elimination algorithm, handled CDR3 identification, clonotype clustering and error correction. A nonparametric unseen species model with Euler transformation was used to estimate lower-bound total TCR beta diversity. TCRdb ran its own pipeline on the public reads, namely fastp trimming at Q25 and MiXCR clone calling, and kept in-frame beta chains. A single entry per CDR3 protein holds the most common genes and DNA from its merged rows. TCRdb assigned the V and J calls; the authors' analysis was not used. For this sample the table gives about a million distinct CDR3 sequences, of which about 53% were detected only once. The ten largest clones add up to about a fifth of the sample.

This sample was taken from a study of blood T cells in healthy people across ages (dated by TCRdb to the mid-2010s). Concerning the study at large: Template switching captured roughly one uniquely barcoded TCR beta cDNA molecule per two T cells in model experiments. Using deep sequencing normalized with unique cDNA molecular identifiers, the study measured how TCR beta repertoire diversity changes with age. Donors were grouped into four age groups: young (average about 15 years), middle-aged (under 40), aged (about 60) and long-lived (over 80). Two additional independent replicas of 1 million unique cDNA reads from the same blood draw were analyzed for two donors (one aged 18 to 29 and one aged 80 or older). To avoid experimental bias, donors of different ages were distributed randomly across sequencing lanes.

Broad study findings and their caveats: Observed TCR beta diversity per million T cells fell roughly linearly with age, and a significant reduction was already apparent by age around 39. Compared with the aged group, the long-lived group had more naive CD4+ T cells, fewer expanded clones and increased TCR diversity, suggesting age selection. The CMV infection status of donors was not known, potentially confounding age-related changes in expanded clonotypes. There was a strong correlation between observed TCR beta diversity and the percentage of naive T cells measured by flow cytometry. Since profiling was done on bulk unsorted PBMCs, naive and antigen-experienced compartments could not be conclusively compared. Estimates of total diversity based on one million sequenced T cells were regarded as lower bounds and as underestimates.

V drops 0 bases and J drops 14 bases, leaving 10 bases in between. CDR1 ENHRY and CDR2 SYGVKD are derived from the germline V gene. The CDR3, cysteine through phenylalanine, is 12 amino acids long. CDR3 DNA only is kept here, 36 bases in frame from base 1. Donors were around 37 systemically healthy Caucasian individuals from Russia aged roughly 6 to 95 years. Each donor gave around 9.8 milliliters of peripheral blood, collected into EDTA-treated Vacutainer tubes. Ficoll-Paque density-gradient centrifugation was used to isolate PBMCs, with at least 7 million obtained per sample. Total RNA was extracted from PBMCs with Trizol reagent, with at least 6 micrograms obtained per sample. The percentages of naive CD45RAhigh/CD27high T cells were determined by flow cytometry on a PBMC aliquot from every donor.

The chain uses TRBV10-3 and TRBJ1-4; TRBD1 could be the D gene, as 5 bases match. Specimen: blood. The receptor was derived from an older woman in good health. The CDR3 region has the sequence CAISESGARLFF. The nucleotide sequence reads as follows: TGTGCCATCAGTGAGTCCGGGGCCCGTCTGTTTTTT.